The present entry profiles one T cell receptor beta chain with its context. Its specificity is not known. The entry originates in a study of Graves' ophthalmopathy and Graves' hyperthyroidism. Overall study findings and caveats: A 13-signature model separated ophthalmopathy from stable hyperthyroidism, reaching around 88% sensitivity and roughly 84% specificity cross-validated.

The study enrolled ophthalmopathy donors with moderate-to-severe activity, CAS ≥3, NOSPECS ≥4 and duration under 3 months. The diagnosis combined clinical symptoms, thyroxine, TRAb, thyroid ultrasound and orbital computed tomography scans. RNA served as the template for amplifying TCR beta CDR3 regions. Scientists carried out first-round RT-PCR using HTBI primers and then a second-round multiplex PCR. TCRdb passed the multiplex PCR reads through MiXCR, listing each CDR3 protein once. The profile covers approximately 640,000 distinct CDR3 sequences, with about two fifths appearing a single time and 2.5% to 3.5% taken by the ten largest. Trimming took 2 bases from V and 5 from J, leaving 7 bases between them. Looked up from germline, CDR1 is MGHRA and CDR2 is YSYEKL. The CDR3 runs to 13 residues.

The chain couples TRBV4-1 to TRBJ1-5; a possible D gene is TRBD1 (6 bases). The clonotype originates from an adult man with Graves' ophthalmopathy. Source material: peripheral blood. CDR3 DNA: TGCGCCAGCAGCCAATACAGGGATCAGCCCCAGCATTTT. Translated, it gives CASSQYRDQPQHF.